This TCR beta chain was found in a study of T cell repertoires in cytomegalovirus infection. Study as a whole: From public TCR beta signatures came an indication of both CMV infection and matching HLA type.

V dropped 6 bases and J dropped 7; count of bases not matched to a gene: 9. The CDR3 extends over 14 amino acids. This clonotype was counted between two and nine times. Its antigen is undetermined. Study conclusions and caveats: The cumulative frequency of public TCR beta families distinguished individuals who carried CMV together with the relevant HLA. Clonotypes of TCR beta that were HLA-C-restricted and CMV-specific dominated the ex vivo response.

TCRdb re-called the reads with MiXCR, one entry per CDR3 protein. The table shows approximately 250,000 distinct CDR3 sequences, with roughly an eighth occurring only once. The sequence was obtained from a human donor in good health (CMV status not recorded). Some clones in this sample may be carry-over from other donors' samples. The sequenced material came from PBMCs. The chain joins TRBV12-3 or TRBV12-4 to TRBJ1-1, with 9 positions matching TRBD1. The CDR3 DNA sequence: TGTGCCAGCAGCCTCCGGACAGGGGAAGGTGAAGCTTTCTTT. It yields the protein CASSLRTGEGEAFF.